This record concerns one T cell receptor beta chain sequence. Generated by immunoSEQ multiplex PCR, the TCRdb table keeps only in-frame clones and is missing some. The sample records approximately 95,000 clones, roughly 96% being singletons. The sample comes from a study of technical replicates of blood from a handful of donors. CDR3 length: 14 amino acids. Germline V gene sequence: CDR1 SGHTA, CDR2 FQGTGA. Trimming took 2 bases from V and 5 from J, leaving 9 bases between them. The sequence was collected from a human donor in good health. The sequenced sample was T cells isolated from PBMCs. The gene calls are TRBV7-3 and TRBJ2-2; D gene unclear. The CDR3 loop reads CASSLFSPTGELFF. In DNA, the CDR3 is TGTGCCAGCAGCTTATTTAGCCCTACCGGGGAGCTGTTTTTT.